Presented here are 20 T cell receptor beta chains from one specimen sequenced in a study of blood T cell repertoires in COVID-19. The data were produced by immunoSEQ multiplex PCR, yet TCRdb's version contains in-frame clones alone and is incomplete. The data contain 150,000 to 200,000 clones, 80% of them singletons. The material sequenced was peripheral blood. These TCRs come from a man between 60 and 75 years old with acute or convalescent COVID-19.

The chain is built from TRBV27 and TRBJ1-5, with D perhaps matching TRBD1 (5 bases). V lost 4 bases, J lost 0 bases, and 10 bases lay in between. Looked up from germline, CDR1 is MNHEY and CDR2 is SMNVEV (reference sequence). CDR3 length: 15 amino acids. This CDR3 is CASSSAGNSNQPQHF. The CDR3 nucleotides are TGTGCCAGCAGTTCGGCAGGGAATAGCAATCAGCCCCAGCATTTT.

V and J are TRBV5-1 and TRBJ1-2, with D possibly being TRBD1 (6 bases). The V gene lost 3 bases and the J gene lost 4 bases, with 13 bases spanning the gap. The germline CDR1 and CDR2 sequences are SGHRS and YFSETQ. The length of the CDR3 is 14 residues. The chain's CDR3 is CASSSEQGVYGYTF. The CDR3 bases are TGCGCCAGCAGCTCGGAACAGGGCGTCTATGGCTACACCTTC.

This chain uses TRBV7-6 with TRBJ2-1, with 11 nucleotides matching TRBD2. Germline V gene data show CDR1 as SGHVS and CDR2 as FNYEAQ. The V gene end was trimmed by 5 bases and the J gene end by 9 bases; junction bases not matched to a gene: 6. The CDR3 contains 14 residues. The CDR3 DNA reads as TGTGCCAGCAGCATCAGACTAGCGGGGTTTGAGCAGTTCTTC. Translated, it gives CASSIRLAGFEQFF.

On this clone itself: Other DNA sequences in the same sample also yield this CDR3. The genes are TRBV2 and TRBJ1-3; D gene ambiguous. Trimming shortened V by 6 bases and J by 4 bases, and 7 bases separated the two germline ends. The CDR3 has 12 amino acids. Germline CDR1 and CDR2: SNHLY and FYNNEI. The CDR3 DNA sequence: TGTGCCAGCAGCTCACAGGGAAACACCATATATTTT. It specifies CASSSQGNTIYF.

V and J are TRBV10-1 and TRBJ2-3; the match to TRBD2 covers 11 bases. Losses at the gene ends were 0 bases for V and 4 bases for J; bases not matched to a gene: 3. Per the germline V gene, CDR1 is WNHNN and CDR2 is SYGVQD (reference sequence). The CDR3 consists of 16 residues. The DNA of the CDR3 is TGCGCCAGCAGTGAGTCGTCTAGCGGGAGGTCAGATACGCAGTATTTT. Translating it yields CASSESSSGRSDTQYF.

This clone occurred a few times. The V call is TRBV7-9, the J call TRBJ1-1; D call uncertain. V dropped 3 bases and J dropped 5 bases, with 7 bases sitting between them. The CDR3 is 12 amino acids. Germline CDR1 reads SEHNR; CDR2 reads FQNEAQ (reference sequence). The CDR3 loop is CASSFLGTEAFF. CDR3 DNA: TGTGCCAGCAGCTTCCTCGGGACTGAAGCTTTCTTT.

This clone was counted only a few times. This chain links TRBV5-1 with TRBJ1-6; 10 nucleotides align to TRBD1. Looked up from germline, CDR1 is SGHRS and CDR2 is YFSETQ. Germline trimming cut 3 bases from V and 4 bases from J; bases unmatched to any gene: 1. The CDR3 spans 15 residues. The CDR3 reads CASSWGQGYNSPLHF. CDR3 DNA: TGCGCCAGCAGCTGGGGACAGGGGTATAATTCACCCCTCCACTTT.

This clone is a singleton in its sample. J is TRBJ1-2 and V is TRBV13, with D possibly matching TRBD1 (5 bases). V lost 5 bases to trimming and J lost 5 bases, with 18 bases between them. This CDR3 region has 15 residues. Germline V gene lookup returns CDR1 PRHDT and CDR2 FYEKMQ (reference sequence). The CDR3 DNA follows: TGTGCCAGCAGCATAACCGGGACTCCTGAATATGGCTACACCTTC. This sequence encodes CASSITGTPEYGYTF.

The chain employs TRBV10-3 and TRBJ2-1, with 8 bases aligning to TRBD1. CDR3 length: 15 amino acids. In germline, CDR1 is ENHRY, CDR2 SYGVKD. The J segment lost 5 bases and the V segment lost 2 bases, leaving 5 bases of the junction unmatched. CDR3 nucleotides: TGTGCCATCAGTGAGGGACAGGGCCTGAACAATGAGCAGTTCTTC. This translates into CAISEGQGLNNEQFF.

The chain combines TRBV7-8 with TRBJ1-6, with a possible D match to TRBD1 (5 bases). This CDR3 region has 17 residues. Per the germline V gene, CDR1 is SGHVS and CDR2 is FQNEAQ. The V and J ends lost 1 base and 6 bases respectively, with 16 bases between them. CDR3: CASSLEGAGGVNSPLHF. The CDR3 bases are TGTGCCAGCAGCTTAGAGGGCGCTGGGGGGGTTAATTCACCCCTCCACTTT.

V usage is TRBV19 and J usage is TRBJ1-2; the D gene is possibly TRBD1 (5 bases). Between the trimmed V and J ends, which lost 3 bases and 4 bases, there was a span of 15 bases. The CDR3 runs to 15 residues. Germline-derived CDR1 and CDR2 are LNHDA and SQIVND (reference sequence). The CDR3: CASSMGQQSSYGYTF. In DNA, the CDR3 is TGTGCCAGTAGTATGGGGCAGCAAAGCAGCTATGGCTACACCTTC.

The rearrangement links TRBV2 to TRBJ2-3, with TRBD2 identical over 9 bases. The CDR3 covers 16 residues. The V gene end was trimmed by 1 base and the J gene end by 6 bases; junction bases not matched to a gene: 8. CDR1 SNHLY and CDR2 FYNNEI come from the germline V gene. Written as DNA, the CDR3 is TGTGCCAGCAGTGAAGGGCTAGCGGGAACTAGGGATACGCAGTATTTT. Translating it yields CASSEGLAGTRDTQYF.

The rearrangement links TRBV29-1 to TRBJ1-5; D is unresolved. The CDR3 has 19 residues. Trimming cost V 0 bases and J 1 base, with 22 bases left between them. CDR1 and CDR2 (germline): SQVTM, ANQGSEA. The CDR3 reads CSVEDHVRYLWQSNQPQHF. Written as DNA, the CDR3 is TGCAGCGTTGAAGATCACGTCAGGTACCTTTGGCAGAGCAATCAGCCCCAGCATTTT.

The rearrangement uses TRBV21-1 and TRBJ2-7; TRBD1 is taken as the D call from the table, unchecked against the DNA. TRBV21-1 is labeled a pseudogene. The CDR3 loop spans 17 amino acids. This CDR3 reads CASSKGGWDSNPYEQYF. The CDR3 coding sequence is TGTGCCAGCAGCAAAGGAGGGTGGGACAGCAACCCCTACGAGCAGTACTTC.

J is TRBJ1-2 and V is TRBV29-1; 7 nucleotides align to TRBD1. V was clipped by 6 bases and J by 4 bases; unmatched bases: 2. The CDR3 contains 11 residues. Germline-derived CDR1 and CDR2 are SQVTM and ANQGSEA. The CDR3 region is CSVWTGYGYTF. CDR3 DNA: TGCAGCGTATGGACAGGCTATGGCTACACCTTC.

The chain links TRBV7-2 to TRBJ2-7; 8 positions agree with TRBD1. V shed 3 bases, J shed 2 bases, and the junction held 3 bases outside the gene matches. In germline, CDR1 is SGHTA, CDR2 FQGNSA. This CDR3 spans 14 amino acids. The CDR3 nucleotides are TGTGCCAGCAGCTTCGGGACAGGTACCTACGAGCAGTACTTC. This encodes CASSFGTGTYEQYF.

The chain uses TRBV20-1 and TRBJ1-2; weak D call: TRBD1 (6 bases). CDR1 is DFQATT and CDR2 is SNEGSKA in the germline V gene (reference sequence). Deletions cut 3 bases from V and 4 bases from J, with 15 bases between. The CDR3 loop spans 14 amino acids. CDR3 DNA: TGCAGTGCTAGTAATTCACAGGGCCCCTATGGCTACACCTTC. Protein product: CSASNSQGPYGYTF.

The table lists this clone with a few counts. The J gene is TRBJ2-2, the V gene TRBV5-4; 7 bases fit TRBD1. The trim removed 4 bases at V and 1 base at J, leaving 7 bases unmatched. The CDR3 covers 16 residues. From germline, CDR1 is SGHNT and CDR2 YYREEE (reference sequence). The CDR3 DNA reads as TGTGCCAGCAGCGCCAACGGACAGGAGAACACCGGGGAGCTGTTTTTT. This translates into CASSANGQENTGELFF. The variable domain in full, completed from reference TRBV5-4 and TRBJ2-2, reads ETGVTQSPTHLIKTRGQQVTLRCSSQSGHNTVSWYQQALGQGPQFIFQYYREEENGRGNFPPRFSGLQFPNYSSELNVNALELDDSALYLCASSANGQENTGELFFGEGSRLTVL.

This chain links TRBV11-2 with TRBJ1-6; 10 bases match TRBD1. The germline gives CDR1 SGHAT, CDR2 FQNNGV. The length of the CDR3 is 13 residues. V dropped 6 bases and J dropped 9; count of bases not matched to a gene: 2. The CDR3 coding sequence is TGTGCCAGCAGAGGACAGGGGGGTTCACCCCTCCACTTT. Its protein is CASRGQGGSPLHF.

The chain employs TRBV6-4 and TRBJ2-7, with D perhaps TRBD2 (5 bases). The germline V gene has CDR1 MRHNA and CDR2 SNTAGT. Trimming shortened V by 3 bases and J by 8 bases, and 8 bases separated the two germline ends. The length of the CDR3 is 11 residues. The CDR3 sequence is CASSEGGKQYF. The CDR3 region has the DNA TGTGCCAGCAGTGAAGGAGGAAAGCAGTACTTC.